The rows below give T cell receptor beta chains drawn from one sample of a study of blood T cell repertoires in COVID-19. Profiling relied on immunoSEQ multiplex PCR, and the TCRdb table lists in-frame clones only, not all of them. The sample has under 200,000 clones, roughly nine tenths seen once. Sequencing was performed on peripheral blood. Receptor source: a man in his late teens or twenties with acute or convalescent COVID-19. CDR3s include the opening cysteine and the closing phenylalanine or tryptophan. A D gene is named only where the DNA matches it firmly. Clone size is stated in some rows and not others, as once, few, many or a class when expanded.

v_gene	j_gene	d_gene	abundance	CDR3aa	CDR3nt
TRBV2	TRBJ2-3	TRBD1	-	CASSELDRVSTDTQYF	TGTGCCAGCAGTGAGTTGGACAGGGTTAGCACAGATACGCAGTATTTT
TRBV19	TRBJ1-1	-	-	CASRQDTEAFF	TGTGCCAGTAGACAGGACACTGAAGCTTTCTTT
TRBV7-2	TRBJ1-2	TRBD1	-	CASSPMPTDRGKGYTF	TGTGCCAGCAGCCCGATGCCGACGGACAGGGGAAAAGGCTACACCTTC
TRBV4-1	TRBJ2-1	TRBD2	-	CASSQGRLRSGGNEQFF	TGCGCCAGCAGCCAAGGGAGGCTGCGCAGCGGGGGCAATGAGCAGTTCTTC
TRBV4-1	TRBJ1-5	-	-	CASSQDGGVVFQSQHF	TGCGCCAGCAGCCAAGATGGAGGGGTTGTATTTCAGTCCCAGCATTTT
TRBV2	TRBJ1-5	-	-	CASSEGSAAFSNQPQHF	TGTGCCAGCAGTGAAGGGTCTGCGGCATTTAGCAATCAGCCCCAGCATTTT
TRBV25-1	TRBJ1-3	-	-	CASSTVSSGNTIYF	TGTGCCAGCAGCACAGTAAGCTCTGGAAACACCATATATTTT
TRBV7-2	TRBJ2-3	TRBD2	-	CASSSQIPGLAESTDTQYF	TGTGCCAGCAGCTCTCAAATCCCGGGACTAGCGGAGAGCACAGATACGCAGTATTTT
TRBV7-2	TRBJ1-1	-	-	CASSFGPRGTAFF	TGTGCCAGCAGCTTTGGCCCCAGGGGAACAGCTTTCTTT
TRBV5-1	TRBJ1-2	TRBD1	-	CASSPSGGYGYTF	TGCGCCAGCAGCCCTTCAGGGGGCTATGGCTACACCTTC
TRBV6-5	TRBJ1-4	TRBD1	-	CASRSTGINEKLFF	TGTGCCAGCAGATCGACAGGGATTAATGAAAAACTGTTTTTT
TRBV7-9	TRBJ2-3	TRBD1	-	CALQGGTDTQYF	TGTGCCCTCCAGGGGGGCACAGATACGCAGTATTTT
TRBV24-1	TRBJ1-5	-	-	CATSDSRYSNQPQHF	TGTGCCACCAGTGATTCCAGGTATAGCAATCAGCCCCAGCATTTT
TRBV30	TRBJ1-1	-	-	CAWSVQAGTEAFF	TGTGCCTGGAGCGTACAGGCCGGCACTGAAGCTTTCTTT
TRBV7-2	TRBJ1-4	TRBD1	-	CASSFRTGDEKLFF	TGTGCCAGCAGCTTTCGGACAGGGGATGAAAAACTGTTTTTT
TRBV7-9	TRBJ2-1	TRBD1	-	CASSPGQGTIYEQFF	TGTGCCAGCAGTCCAGGACAGGGGACTATCTATGAGCAGTTCTTC
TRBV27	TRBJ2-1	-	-	CASSLEGGQYNEQFF	TGTGCCAGCAGTTTAGAGGGGGGGCAGTACAATGAGCAGTTCTTC
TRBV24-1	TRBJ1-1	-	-	CATSDHRTGRTEAFF	TGTGCCACCAGTGACCATAGGACTGGGCGCACTGAAGCTTTCTTT
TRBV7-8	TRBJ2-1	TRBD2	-	CASSLGLAASNEQFF	TGTGCCAGCAGCCTAGGACTAGCGGCCTCCAATGAGCAGTTCTTC
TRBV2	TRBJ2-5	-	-	CASSAGWETQYF	TGTGCCAGCAGTGCAGGATGGGAGACCCAGTACTTC
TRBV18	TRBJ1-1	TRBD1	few	CASSPTGTNTEAFF	TGTGCCAGCTCACCGACAGGGACTAACACTGAAGCTTTCTTT
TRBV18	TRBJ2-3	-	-	CASSPAPQGRTDTQYF	TGTGCCAGCTCACCAGCGCCACAGGGCAGGACAGATACGCAGTATTTT
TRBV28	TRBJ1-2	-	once	CASSYQGGYGYTF	TGTGCCAGCAGTTACCAGGGCGGCTATGGCTACACCTTC
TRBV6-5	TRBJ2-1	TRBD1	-	CASSWSQTGWNEQFF	TGTGCCAGCAGCTGGTCTCAGACAGGGTGGAATGAGCAGTTCTTC
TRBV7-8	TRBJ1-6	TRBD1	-	CASSLGQGRNNSPLHF	TGTGCCAGCAGCTTAGGACAGGGGAGAAATAATTCACCCCTCCACTTT
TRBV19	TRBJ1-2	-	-	CRGLRTSSYTF	TGCCGGGGGTTAAGGACATCTTCCTACACCTTC
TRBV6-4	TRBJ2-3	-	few	CASSDSSRGSTDTQYF	TGTGCCAGCAGTGACTCGAGTCGAGGTAGCACAGATACGCAGTATTTT
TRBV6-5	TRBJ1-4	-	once	CASSHFATNEKLFF	TGTGCCAGCAGTCACTTCGCAACTAATGAAAAACTGTTTTTT